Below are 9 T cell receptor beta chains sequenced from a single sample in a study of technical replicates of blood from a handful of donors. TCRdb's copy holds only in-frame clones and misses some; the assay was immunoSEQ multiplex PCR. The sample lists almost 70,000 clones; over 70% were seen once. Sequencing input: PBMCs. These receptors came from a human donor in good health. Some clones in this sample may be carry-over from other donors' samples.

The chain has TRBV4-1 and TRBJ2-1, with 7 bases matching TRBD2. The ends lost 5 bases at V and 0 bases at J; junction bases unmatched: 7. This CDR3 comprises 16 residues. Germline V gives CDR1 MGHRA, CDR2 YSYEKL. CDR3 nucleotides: TGCGCCAGCAGCGCTACTAGCGAAAGCTCCTACAATGAGCAGTTCTTC. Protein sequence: CASSATSESSYNEQFF.

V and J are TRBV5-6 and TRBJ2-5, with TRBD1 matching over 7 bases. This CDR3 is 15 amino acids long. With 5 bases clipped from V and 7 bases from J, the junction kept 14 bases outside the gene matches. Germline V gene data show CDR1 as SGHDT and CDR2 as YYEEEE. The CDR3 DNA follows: TGTGCCAGCAGTTCCGGGACAGATAGTGTTTTGACCCAGTACTTC. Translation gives CASSSGTDSVLTQYF.

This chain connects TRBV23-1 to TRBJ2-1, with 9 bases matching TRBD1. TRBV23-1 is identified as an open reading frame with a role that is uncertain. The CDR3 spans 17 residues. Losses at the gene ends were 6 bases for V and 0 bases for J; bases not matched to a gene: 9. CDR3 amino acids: CASRPPYRGPSYNEQFF. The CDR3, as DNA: TGCGCCAGCAGACCCCCCTACAGGGGGCCCTCCTACAATGAGCAGTTCTTC.

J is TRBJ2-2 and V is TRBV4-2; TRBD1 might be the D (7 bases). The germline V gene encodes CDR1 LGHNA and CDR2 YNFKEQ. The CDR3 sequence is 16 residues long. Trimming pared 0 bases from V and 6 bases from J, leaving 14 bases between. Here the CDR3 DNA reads TGTGCCAGCAGCCAAGATCATCAGGGGGGATCCGGGGAGCTGTTTTTT. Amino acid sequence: CASSQDHQGGSGELFF.

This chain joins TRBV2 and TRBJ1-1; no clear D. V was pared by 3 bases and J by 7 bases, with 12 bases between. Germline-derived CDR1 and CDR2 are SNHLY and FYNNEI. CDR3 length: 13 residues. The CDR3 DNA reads TGTGCCAGCAGTGAGGCTCGGGGTATTGAAGCTTTCTTT. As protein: CASSEARGIEAFF.

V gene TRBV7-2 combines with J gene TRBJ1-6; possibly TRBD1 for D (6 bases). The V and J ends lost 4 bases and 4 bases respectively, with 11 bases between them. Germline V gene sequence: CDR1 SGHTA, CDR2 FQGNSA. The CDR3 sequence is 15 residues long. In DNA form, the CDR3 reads TGTGCCAGCAGCTCCCAACAGGGATATAATTCACCCCTCCACTTT. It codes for CASSSQQGYNSPLHF.

CDR3 sequence (DNA): TGTGCCAGCAGAGGGACAGCCGACTACGAGCAGTACTTC. This sequence encodes CASRGTADYEQYF. This chain joins TRBV6-1 and TRBJ2-7; 7 bases match TRBD1. The CDR3 totals 13 residues. Unmatched junction bases numbered 5, after V lost 6 bases and J lost 3 bases. CDR1 is MNHNS and CDR2 is SASEGT in the germline V gene.

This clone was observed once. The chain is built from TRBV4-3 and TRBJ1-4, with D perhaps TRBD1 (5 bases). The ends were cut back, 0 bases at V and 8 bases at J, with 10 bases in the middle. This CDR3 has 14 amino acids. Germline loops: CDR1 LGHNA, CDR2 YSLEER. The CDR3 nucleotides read TGCGCCAGCAGCCAAGACAGGGTAAAAGAAAAACTGTTTTTT. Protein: CASSQDRVKEKLFF.

CDR3 sequence (DNA): TGTGCCAGCAGCCGTTTCTTTGCGGGAGATTACGAGCAGTACTTC. Translation gives CASSRFFAGDYEQYF. The chain links TRBV6-5 to TRBJ2-7; TRBD2 matches at 7 bases. Trimming took 6 bases from V and 4 from J; bases not matched to a gene: 12. This CDR3 region has 15 residues. The germline gives CDR1 MNHEY, CDR2 SVGAGI.